This TCR beta chain was captured in a study of cytomegalovirus exposure and HLA in healthy donors. Study results and caveats: Later, an analysis found that TCR clusters from the first cohort tended to co-occur in the 95 to 150 validation repertoires. The classifier, whose performance was assessed in both the original and validation cohorts, reportedly diagnosed cytomegalovirus status with high specificity and sensitivity. Three CMV-associated chains were confirmed in vitro to be specific for CMV antigens. Among TCR beta chains, those listed as cytomegalovirus-associated numbered about 160.

The protocol was immunoSEQ multiplex PCR, while the TCRdb copy is restricted to in-frame clones and leaves out a portion. Among 120,000 to 150,000 clones listed, roughly 87% were seen once. This clone has only one observation. Its antigen is still unknown. Deletions cut 3 bases from V and 6 bases from J, with 13 bases between. Germline V CDR1 and CDR2: KGHSH, LQKENI. The CDR3 runs to 14 residues. The chain uses TRBV18 and TRBJ2-3, with D possibly matching TRBD2 (5 bases). The sample consisted of PBMCs. The clonotype originates from a man younger than 35 in good health and CMV-seropositive. CDR3 residues: CASSPKTSWDTQYF. CDR3 coding DNA: TGTGCCAGCTCACCTAAAACTAGTTGGGATACGCAGTATTTT.